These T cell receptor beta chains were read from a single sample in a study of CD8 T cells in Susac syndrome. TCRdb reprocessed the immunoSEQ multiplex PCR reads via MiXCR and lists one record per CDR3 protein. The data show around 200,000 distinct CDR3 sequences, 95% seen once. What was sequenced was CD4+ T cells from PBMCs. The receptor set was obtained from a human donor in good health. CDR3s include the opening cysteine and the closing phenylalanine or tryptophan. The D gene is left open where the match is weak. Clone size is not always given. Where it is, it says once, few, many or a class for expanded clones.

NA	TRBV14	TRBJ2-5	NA	TGTGCCAGCAGCCAAACAGCCGCGGGAAGGTACCAAGAGACCCAGTACTTC	CASSQTAAGRYQETQYF
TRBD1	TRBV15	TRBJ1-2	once	TGTGCCACCAGCAGAAAGACAGGGGAAGGTTCTGGCTACACCTTC	CATSRKTGEGSGYTF
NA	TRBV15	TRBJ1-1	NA	TGTGCCACCAGCAGGTGGACAGCCCCAAACACTGAAGCTTTCTTT	CATSRWTAPNTEAFF
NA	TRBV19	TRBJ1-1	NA	TGTGCCAGTAGTATGGCTGGTAGGAACACTGAAGCTTTCTTT	CASSMAGRNTEAFF
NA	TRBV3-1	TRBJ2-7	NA	TGTGCCAGCAGCCAAGTCACTTACGAGCAGTACTTC	CASSQVTYEQYF
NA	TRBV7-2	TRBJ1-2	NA	TGTGCCAGCAGCTTAGTAGGGCAGCACTATGGCTACACCTTC	CASSLVGQHYGYTF
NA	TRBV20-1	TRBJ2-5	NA	TGCAGTGCTGAGCACAGTGAGACCCAGTACTTC	CSAEHSETQYF
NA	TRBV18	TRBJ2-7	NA	TGTGCCAGCTCACCATCTACCTACGAGCAGTACTTC	CASSPSTYEQYF
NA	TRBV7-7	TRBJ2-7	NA	TGTGCCAGCAGCCCCCAGTTTGAGGGAGCCGAGCAGTACTTC	CASSPQFEGAEQYF
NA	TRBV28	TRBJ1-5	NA	TGTGCCAGCAGGGGCCCCAATCAGCCCCAGCATTTT	CASRGPNQPQHF
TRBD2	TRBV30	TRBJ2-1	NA	TGTGCCTGCCGCCCGGTGCGGGGGGCGACCTACAATGAGCAGTTCTTC	CACRPVRGATYNEQFF
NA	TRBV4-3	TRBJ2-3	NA	TGCGCCAGCAGCCAAGAAACCAGGACAACCGAGAGCACAGATACGCAGTATTTT	CASSQETRTTESTDTQYF
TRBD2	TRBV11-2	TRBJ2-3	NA	TGTGCCAGCAGCTTAGATCTTGGCAGCGGGGGGGCAACAGATACGCAGTATTTT	CASSLDLGSGGATDTQYF
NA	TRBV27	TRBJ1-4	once	TGTGCCAGCAGTTTATATCCGGGACCATTTAATGAAAAACTGTTTTTT	CASSLYPGPFNEKLFF
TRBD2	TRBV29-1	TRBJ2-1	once	TGCAGCGTAATTCTGGCGGGAGAGGGTGATGAGCAGTTCTTC	CSVILAGEGDEQFF
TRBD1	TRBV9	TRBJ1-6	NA	TGTGCCAGCACCGACCTACAGGGGAATTCACCCCTCCACTTT	CASTDLQGNSPLHF
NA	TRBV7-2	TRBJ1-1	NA	TGTGCCAGCAGCGGCCAGAACACTGAAGCTTTCTTT	CASSGQNTEAFF
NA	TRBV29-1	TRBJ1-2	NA	TGCAGCGTTGGACAGTACAGGGACGCCTTC	CSVGQYRDAF
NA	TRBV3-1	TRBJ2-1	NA	TGTGCCAGCAGCCCCTACTCCTACAATGAGCAGTTCTTC	CASSPYSYNEQFF
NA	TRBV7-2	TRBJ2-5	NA	TGTGCCAGCAGCTTCATGGGAGCCCAAGAGACCCAGTACTTC	CASSFMGAQETQYF
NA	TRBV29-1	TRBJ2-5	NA	TGCAGCGTTATTTCCGCGGCAGGGTATCAAGAGACCCAGTACTTC	CSVISAAGYQETQYF
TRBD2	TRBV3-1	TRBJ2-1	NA	TGTGCCAGCAGCCGGACGAGGACTAGCGGGAAGAATGAGCAGTTCTTC	CASSRTRTSGKNEQFF
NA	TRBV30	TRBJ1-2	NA	TGTGCCTGGAGTGTGAAGGGGTTGGGCGGCTACACCTTC	CAWSVKGLGGYTF
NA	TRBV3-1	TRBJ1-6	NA	TGTGCCAGCAGCCAAGACCATTCACAGCCCTCGAATAATTCACCCCTCCACTTT	CASSQDHSQPSNNSPLHF
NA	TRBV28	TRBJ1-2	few	TGTGCCAGCAGTTTGCAGGATTACGGCTACACCTTC	CASSLQDYGYTF
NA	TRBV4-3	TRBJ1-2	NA	TGCGCCAGCAGCCAAGACACCACAGTCTATGGCTACACCTTC	CASSQDTTVYGYTF
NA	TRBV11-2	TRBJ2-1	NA	TGTGCCAGCAGCCCACTAAGGGCTGGGAGCTACAATGAGCAGTTCTTC	CASSPLRAGSYNEQFF
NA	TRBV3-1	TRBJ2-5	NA	TGTGCCAGCAGCCGAAGCTTCGGCAGGGTAGAGACCCAGTACTTC	CASSRSFGRVETQYF
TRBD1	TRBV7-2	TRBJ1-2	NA	TGTGCCAGCAGCACCTCACAGGGGTCTAGCTACACCTTC	CASSTSQGSSYTF
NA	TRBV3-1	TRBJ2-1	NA	TGTGCCAGCAGCCGCCTAGCAGGTAATGAGCAGTTCTTC	CASSRLAGNEQFF
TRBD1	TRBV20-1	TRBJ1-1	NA	TGCAGTGCTAGAGGACAGGGGGCGCCAGCTTTCTTT	CSARGQGAPAFF
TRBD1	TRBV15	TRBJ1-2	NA	TGTGCCACCAGCAAGACAGGGTCTGGCTACACCTTC	CATSKTGSGYTF
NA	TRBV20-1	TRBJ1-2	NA	TGCAGTGCTCGCACCGCCTATGGCTACACCTTC	CSARTAYGYTF
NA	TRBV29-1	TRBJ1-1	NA	TGCAGCGTAGGCGGTCACCCCACTGAAGCTTTCTTT	CSVGGHPTEAFF
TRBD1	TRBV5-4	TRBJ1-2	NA	TGTGCCAGCAGCTTGGATCCGACAGGGGATGGCTACACCTTC	CASSLDPTGDGYTF
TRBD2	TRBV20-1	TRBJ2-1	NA	TGCAGTGCTAGAGATCTAAGCGGGAGCTCCTACAATGAGCAGTTCTTC	CSARDLSGSSYNEQFF
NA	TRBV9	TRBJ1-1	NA	TGTGCCAGCAGCCCGAGCCCTCACACTGAAGCTTTCTTT	CASSPSPHTEAFF
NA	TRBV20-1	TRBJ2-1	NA	TGCAGTGCTAGTTCGTCCGGGAGCTACAATGAGCAGTTCTTC	CSASSSGSYNEQFF
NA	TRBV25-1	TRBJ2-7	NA	TGTGCCAGCAGGAAAGACGACTACGAGCAGTACTTC	CASRKDDYEQYF
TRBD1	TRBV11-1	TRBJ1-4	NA	TGTGCCAGCGGGGACAGGGGAAACCCTTCAACTAATGAAAAACTGTTTTTT	CASGDRGNPSTNEKLFF
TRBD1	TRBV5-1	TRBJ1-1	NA	TGCGCCAGCAGCTTGGATGCAGGGGGCGGGAACACTGAAGCTTTCTTT	CASSLDAGGGNTEAFF
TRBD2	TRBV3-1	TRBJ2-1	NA	TGTGCCAGCTCCGGTCGGACTAGCGGGGGGGGGCAGTTCTTC	CASSGRTSGGGQFF
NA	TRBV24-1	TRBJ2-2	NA	TGTGCCACCAGTGACATCCAGCGATACGGGACCGGGGAGCTGTTTTTT	CATSDIQRYGTGELFF
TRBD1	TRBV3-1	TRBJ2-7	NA	TGTGCCAGCAGCCAAGTTGGGACAGGGGACGAGCAGTACTTC	CASSQVGTGDEQYF
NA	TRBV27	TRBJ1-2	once	TGTGCCAGCAGTTTTGGAGCGGAGGGTGGCTACACCTTC	CASSFGAEGGYTF
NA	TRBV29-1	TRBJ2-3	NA	TGCAGCGTTGAACCCGCCACTCTAGGCCCAGATACGCAGTATTTT	CSVEPATLGPDTQYF
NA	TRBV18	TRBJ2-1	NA	TGTGCCAGCTCATCCGGGGCCGACAACAATGAGCAGTTCTTC	CASSSGADNNEQFF
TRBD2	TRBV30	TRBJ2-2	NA	TGTGCCTGGAGGAGCGGGAGGACCGGGGAGCTGTTTTTT	CAWRSGRTGELFF
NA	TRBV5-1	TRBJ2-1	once	TGCGCCAGCAACCTACAGGGAAGCTCCTACAATGAGCAGTTCTTC	CASNLQGSSYNEQFF
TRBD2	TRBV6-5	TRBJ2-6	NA	TGTGCCAGCAGCCGGGGGGGGTCCGGGGCCAACGTCCTGACTTTC	CASSRGGSGANVLTF
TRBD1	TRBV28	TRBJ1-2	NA	TGTGCCAGCAGGTCGACAGGGGGCTATGGCTACACCTTC	CASRSTGGYGYTF
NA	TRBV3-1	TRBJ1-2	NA	TGTGCCAGCAGCCAAGATCAGGGAGGCCGAGGCTACACCTTC	CASSQDQGGRGYTF
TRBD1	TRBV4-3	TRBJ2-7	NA	TGCGCCTCGGAGTTCTCGAAGGGGGCAAGATACGAGCAGTACTTC	CASEFSKGARYEQYF